Below are 21 T cell receptor beta chains sequenced from a single sample in a study of shared clonotypes between healthy human individuals. TCRdb's copy holds only in-frame clones and misses some; the assay was immunoSEQ multiplex PCR. There are about 2.4 million clones in the sample; just over 90% occur only once, and over 0.12% lies in the top ten. The sequenced material came from naive CD4+ T cells sorted from blood. Subset: CD45RA+ positively selected. These receptor sequences come from a man between 18 and 35 years old in good health.

This sequence joins TRBV14 and TRBJ2-5; 12 positions agree with TRBD2. The junction had 10 bases not matched to a gene; V was cut back by 0 bases and J by 2 bases. The CDR3 runs to 19 residues. The germline gives CDR1 SGHDN, CDR2 FVKESK. CDR3 nucleotide sequence: TGTGCCAGCAGCCAAGATGACCCGACTAGCGGGAGTTGGCAAGAGACCCAGTACTTC. Protein sequence: CASSQDDPTSGSWQETQYF. The full variable domain, with the rest looked up from reference TRBV14 and TRBJ2-5, is EAGVTQFPSHSVIEKGQTVTLRCDPISGHDNLYWYRRVMGKEIKFLLHFVKESKQDESGMPNNRFLAERTGGTYSTLKVQPAELEDSGVYFCASSQDDPTSGSWQETQYFGPGTRLLVL.

The chain recombines TRBV4-3 with TRBJ2-3; D gene unclear. The CDR3 is 16 residues long. Germline V gene sequence: CDR1 LGHNA, CDR2 YSLEER. V gave up 0 bases and J gave up 1 base, with 11 bases separating them. As DNA, the CDR3 is TGCGCCAGCAGCCAAGACACCCTAGGCCGCACAGATACGCAGTATTTT. Translation: CASSQDTLGRTDTQYF.

CDR3 sequence reads: CASTNPPGGGSPLHF. The CDR3 region has the DNA TGTGCCAGCACTAACCCACCGGGGGGCGGATCACCCCTCCACTTT. The rearrangement uses TRBV6-5 and TRBJ1-6; perhaps TRBD1 as D (6 bases). The germline V gene has CDR1 MNHEY and CDR2 SVGAGI. The CDR3 sequence is 15 residues long. Trimming pared 7 bases from V and 10 bases from J, leaving 20 bases between.

DNA of the CDR3: TGTGCCAGCAGTTATCTCGATTCAGGGTACGAGCAGTACTTC. It translates to CASSYLDSGYEQYF. The chain recombines TRBV6-6 with TRBJ2-7, with D maybe TRBD1 (5 bases). Trimming removed 3 bases at V and 4 bases at J, with 13 bases between. Germline CDR1 and CDR2: MNHNY and SVGAGI (reference sequence). The CDR3 contains 14 residues.

This rearrangement joins TRBV4-3 to TRBJ1-2, with D perhaps TRBD1 (6 bases). The CDR3 has 15 residues. V was clipped by 4 bases and J by 0 bases, with 12 bases between them. The germline gives CDR1 LGHNA, CDR2 YSLEER. The CDR3 nucleotides read TGCGCCAGCAGCCCTAGACAGGTGGCTAACTATGGCTACACCTTC. Amino acid sequence: CASSPRQVANYGYTF.

A single count supports this clone. The V call is TRBV5-1, the J call TRBJ1-6, with D tentatively TRBD1 (6 bases). The V and J ends lost 4 bases and 9 bases respectively, with 17 bases between them. This CDR3 contains 15 residues. The V gene's germline CDR1 is SGHRS and CDR2 YFSETQ. The CDR3 DNA reads TGCGCCAGCAGCCTCGTAGAGGGGGTGAGTTCACCCCTCCACTTT. This encodes CASSLVEGVSSPLHF.

V usage is TRBV7-9 and J usage is TRBJ2-5; weak D call: TRBD1 (6 bases). The CDR3 length is 12 residues. Trimming shortened V by 5 bases and J by 5 bases, and 9 bases separated the two germline ends. Looked up from germline, CDR1 is SEHNR and CDR2 is FQNEAQ (reference sequence). The CDR3 reads CASSNREETQYF. CDR3 DNA: TGTGCCAGCAGCAACAGGGAGGAGACCCAGTACTTC.

The V gene is TRBV19, the J gene TRBJ1-3, with no clear D. With 2 bases removed from V and 3 bases from J, the gap between germline ends came to 5 bases. CDR1 and CDR2 (germline): LNHDA, SQIVND (reference sequence). There are 13 residues in the CDR3. This chain's CDR3 is CASSIMGGNTIYF. The CDR3 DNA is TGTGCCAGTAGTATAATGGGTGGAAACACCATATATTTT.

The chain is built from TRBV10-3 and TRBJ2-6; D might be TRBD1 (6 bases). Germline CDR1 ENHRY, CDR2 SYGVKD. Trimming shortened V by 6 bases and J by 1 base, and 10 bases separated the two germline ends. The CDR3 is 15 amino acids. CDR3 protein: CAISGDRSGANVLTF. The CDR3 coding sequence is TGTGCCATCAGCGGCGACAGGTCTGGGGCCAACGTCCTGACTTTC.

CDR3 loop: CASSGRDDSTDTQYF. The CDR3 DNA is TGTGCCAGCAGCGGGCGGGATGATAGCACAGATACGCAGTATTTT. The rearrangement uses TRBV9 and TRBJ2-3; D might be TRBD2 (6 bases). The CDR3 is made up of 15 amino acids. CDR1 is SGDLS, CDR2 YYNGEE, per germline. Trimming removed 3 bases at V and 0 bases at J, with 11 bases between.

In regard to this clone: The same CDR3 arises from other DNA sequences in this sample as well. V usage is TRBV10-3 and J usage is TRBJ2-3, with TRBD2 matching 12 bases. The V and J ends lost 0 bases and 6 bases, in that order; junction bases with no gene match: 4. This CDR3 is 16 amino acids long. Germline assignment: CDR1 ENHRY and CDR2 SYGVKD. CDR3 sequence: CAISESLAGGPDTQYF. CDR3 in DNA: TGTGCCATCAGTGAGTCCCTAGCGGGAGGGCCGGATACGCAGTATTTT.

The rearrangement uses TRBV7-9 and TRBJ2-1, with no clear D. Germline CDR1 and CDR2: SEHNR and FQNEAQ (reference sequence). CDR3 size: 16 residues. The V end lost 1 base, the J end lost 4 bases, and 14 bases lay between the germline ends. Written as DNA, the CDR3 is TGTGCCAGCAGCTTAGGGGCCGACTCCCTATACAATGAGCAGTTCTTC. As protein: CASSLGADSLYNEQFF.

This clone was recorded a few times. Other nucleotide sequences from this sample produce the same CDR3. This chain uses TRBV20-1 with TRBJ2-3; no reliable D call. The ends were cut back, 3 bases at V and 2 bases at J, with 3 bases in the middle. The CDR3 has 11 amino acids. Germline CDR1 and CDR2: DFQATT and SNEGSKA (reference sequence). The CDR3 nucleotides read TGCAGTGCTAGTATCACAGATACGCAGTATTTT. Translating it yields CSASITDTQYF.

The chain combines TRBV19 with TRBJ2-5; 7 nucleotides line up with TRBD1. J gave up 5 bases and V 4 bases, and 4 bases lay outside the gene matches. The germline gives CDR1 LNHDA, CDR2 SQIVND (reference sequence). CDR3 length: 13 amino acids. CDR3 nucleotides: TGTGCCAGTAGTACGACAGGGTCGGAGACCCAGTACTTC. Its protein is CASSTTGSETQYF.

V is TRBV10-3 and J is TRBJ2-3; D unclear. The V end lost 2 bases, the J end lost 5 bases, and 11 bases lay between the germline ends. Germline V gene sequence: CDR1 ENHRY, CDR2 SYGVKD. This CDR3 comprises 14 residues. The CDR3 loop is CAISEPFTGDTQYF. The CDR3 DNA reads as TGTGCCATCAGTGAGCCTTTCACTGGAGATACGCAGTATTTT.

The gene calls are TRBV7-2 and TRBJ2-6; D gene ambiguous. Germline V gene sequence: CDR1 SGHTA, CDR2 FQGNSA. V was clipped by 7 bases and J by 2 bases, with 9 bases between them. The CDR3 runs to 14 residues. CDR3 coding DNA: TGTGCCAGCACCCCAGCCCCTGGGGCCAACGTCCTGACTTTC. The encoded protein is CASTPAPGANVLTF.

The genes are TRBV18 and TRBJ2-7; maybe TRBD2 (5 bases). The germline V and J ends were trimmed by 5 bases and 3 bases, with 17 bases remaining between them. CDR3 length: 15 amino acids. CDR1 is KGHSH and CDR2 is LQKENI in the germline V gene. The CDR3 nucleotides read TGTGCCAGCTCAACGAGCACGGGAATTCGCTACGAGCAGTACTTC. It encodes CASSTSTGIRYEQYF.

The gene calls are TRBV14 and TRBJ2-1; TRBD1 might be the D (6 bases). Germline V CDR1 and CDR2: SGHDN, FVKESK. The CDR3 covers 14 residues. V gave up 3 bases and J gave up 7 bases, with 13 bases separating them. The CDR3 coding sequence is TGTGCCAGCAGCCACGGCAGGGGTAGGAATGAGCAGTTCTTC. It yields the protein CASSHGRGRNEQFF.

About this clone itself: This sample also contains other DNA sequences that code for the same CDR3. The chain links TRBV18 to TRBJ1-1; D is perhaps TRBD1 (5 bases). Trimming pared 3 bases from V and 0 bases from J, leaving 11 bases between. Germline V gene sequence: CDR1 KGHSH, CDR2 LQKENI. The CDR3 covers 15 residues. CDR3 in amino acids: CASSPEGLMNTEAFF. The CDR3 region has the DNA TGTGCCAGCTCACCGGAGGGGTTGATGAACACTGAAGCTTTCTTT.

This chain connects TRBV5-1 to TRBJ2-2; D is uncertain. The CDR3 runs 15 residues. V lost 4 bases to trimming and J lost 0 bases, with 10 bases between them. Germline V gene lookup returns CDR1 SGHRS and CDR2 YFSETQ. The CDR3 DNA is TGCGCCAGCAGCAAACAGCACGCGAACACCGGGGAGCTGTTTTTT. This gives the protein CASSKQHANTGELFF.

V is TRBV5-1 and J is TRBJ1-6, with D uncertain. V shed 0 bases and J shed 9 bases, with 16 bases lying between them. The CDR3 loop spans 16 amino acids. Germline CDR1 and CDR2: SGHRS and YFSETQ. The CDR3 nucleotides read TGCGCCAGCAGCTTGGAGGGCAGTGGCTTTGGTTCACCCCTCCACTTT. This codes for CASSLEGSGFGSPLHF.